This T cell receptor beta chain came from a study of control samples from healthy donors and cancer patients. CDR1 SGHNT and CDR2 YYREEE come from the germline V gene (reference sequence). The CDR3 is 14 residues long. V lost 4 bases and J lost 4; bases outside the gene matches: 6. Some clones are missing from TCRdb's copy, which holds only in-frame ones; the method was immunoSEQ multiplex PCR. The table lists tens of thousands of clones, about 95% of them singletons. V and J are TRBV5-4 and TRBJ2-5; 8 positions agree with TRBD1. Sequenced: blood. This TCR was recovered from a man between 60 and 75 years old in good health. Here the CDR3 reads CASSPTGVRETQYF. DNA of the CDR3: TGTGCCAGCAGCCCGACAGGGGTACGAGAGACCCAGTACTTC.